Presented here are 13 T cell receptor beta chains from one specimen sequenced in a study of T cells in Graves' hyperthyroidism and ophthalmopathy. TCR beta CDR3 region amplification was performed from RNA transcripts. A set of HTBI primers served as the primers for a first-round RT-PCR of the TCR CDR3. TCRdb re-derived calls from the multiplex PCR reads in MiXCR, one entry per CDR3 protein. Among around 620,000 distinct CDR3 sequences listed, over 12% were seen once. The sequenced material came from blood. The receptor source for this set is a woman aged 18-29 years with Graves' ophthalmopathy.

At least ten counts were recorded for this clonotype. The rearrangement links TRBV5-1 to TRBJ1-1; D is unresolved. V gave up 0 bases and J gave up 1 base, with 13 bases separating them. Germline V gene data show CDR1 as SGHRS and CDR2 as YFSETQ. The CDR3 extends over 16 amino acids. The chain's CDR3 is CASSLGAVTTNTEAFF. In DNA form, the CDR3 reads TGCGCCAGCAGCTTGGGGGCAGTTACTACGAACACTGAAGCTTTCTTT.

The rearrangement joins TRBV6-2 or TRBV6-3 to TRBJ1-6; the D is unclear. The length of the CDR3 is 12 residues. V lost 0 bases and J lost 14, with 8 bases in between. In germline, CDR1 is MNHEY, CDR2 SVGEGT. The CDR3 reads CASSYSIRALHF. The CDR3 nucleotides read TGTGCCAGCAGTTACTCGATAAGGGCCCTCCACTTT.

This clonotype was counted ten times or more. The junction differs from germline at one of its ends, possibly a read error. The V and J genes are TRBV11-2 and TRBJ2-1; 8 bases fit TRBD2. This CDR3 comprises 16 residues. The germline V gene has CDR1 SGHAT and CDR2 FQNNGV. The CDR3 sequence: CASSQTSGASYNEQFF. The CDR3 bases are TGCGCCAGCAGCCAAACTAGCGGAGCGTCCTACAATGAGCAGTTCTTC.

This clonotype was seen at least ten times. The chain joins TRBV6-2 or TRBV6-3 to TRBJ2-1; a weak D match, TRBD2 (5 bases). The CDR3 is 15 residues long. V was pared by 2 bases and J by 4 bases, with 12 bases between. Germline assignment: CDR1 MNHEY and CDR2 SVGEGT. The CDR3 DNA reads TGTGCCAGCAGTTACGTGGGAGCCGCTTACAATGAGCAGTTCTTC. Protein product: CASSYVGAAYNEQFF.

This clonotype was seen only a few times. The rearrangement joins TRBV5-4 to TRBJ1-3; 10 bases are a match to TRBD1. CDR3 length equals 14 residues. V gave up 7 bases and J gave up 2 bases; unmatched junction bases: 3. Looked up from germline, CDR1 is SGHNT and CDR2 is YYREEE (reference sequence). The CDR3 DNA reads as TGTGCCAGCTTTGGACAGGGGGCTGGAAACACCATATATTTT. Translating it yields CASFGQGAGNTIYF. The variable domain in full, with the rest retrieved from reference TRBV5-4 and TRBJ1-3, is ETGVTQSPTHLIKTRGQQVTLRCSSQSGHNTVSWYQQALGQGPQFIFQYYREEENGRGNFPPRFSGLQFPNYSSELNVNALELDDSALYLCASFGQGAGNTIYFGEGSWLTVV.

Points on this clonotype: A clone one base away is much larger, so this may be a read error. The chain links TRBV2 to TRBJ2-5; maybe TRBD1 (5 bases). The germline V gene has CDR1 SNHLY and CDR2 FYNNEI. CDR3 length equals 14 residues. CDR3 residues: CASSPGHTQGTQYF. The CDR3 DNA sequence: TGTGCCAGCAGTCCCGGACATACCCAAGGGACCCAGTACTTC.

This clonotype was recorded a few times. The chain couples TRBV7-9 to TRBJ1-2; 7 positions match TRBD1. Looked up from germline, CDR1 is SEHNR and CDR2 is FQNEAQ (reference sequence). The CDR3 runs to 15 residues. The J segment lost 0 bases and the V segment lost 7 bases, leaving 8 bases of the junction unmatched. CDR3 protein: CASTLGGTANYGYTF. As DNA, the CDR3 is TGTGCCAGCACCTTGGGGGGGACAGCTAACTATGGCTACACCTTC.

The J gene is TRBJ2-7, the V gene TRBV7-2; 14 positions match TRBD2. The ends lost 5 bases at V and 9 bases at J; junction bases unmatched: 12. CDR1 is SGHTA and CDR2 is FQGNSA in the germline V gene. This CDR3 contains 16 residues. As DNA, the CDR3 is TGTGCCAGCAGCACGGGACTAGCGGGAGCTTTTGGGCGGCAGTACTTC. Residues: CASSTGLAGAFGRQYF.

This clonotype has a handful of counts. The chain joins TRBV27 to TRBJ1-3; no reliable D call. Germline V gene sequence: CDR1 MNHEY, CDR2 SMNVEV (reference sequence). V dropped 5 bases and J dropped 4 bases, with 12 bases sitting between them. The CDR3 loop spans 14 amino acids. CDR3 loop: CASSTSSSGNTIYF. The DNA of the CDR3 is TGTGCCAGCAGTACCTCTTCTTCCGGAAACACCATATATTTT.

This clonotype has a count of ten or more. The chain combines TRBV11-2 with TRBJ2-5; D is unresolved. Trimming took off 10 bases at V and 4 bases at J, with 25 bases between the two ends. This CDR3 has 16 residues. Germline V lookup: CDR1 SGHAT, CDR2 FQNNGV. The CDR3 reads CATSVGNHLGSETQYF. In DNA, the CDR3 is TGTGCCACCTCGGTGGGCAACCACCTCGGATCAGAGACCCAGTACTTC.

This clonotype was found many times. The rearrangement uses TRBV7-2 and TRBJ2-5; the D call may be TRBD1 or TRBD2 (5 bases each). The CDR3 has 15 amino acids. CDR1 and CDR2 from the germline V gene are SGHTA and FQGNSA. V dropped 3 bases and J dropped 3 bases, with 14 bases sitting between them. The CDR3 sequence: CASSLWGNGKETQYF. The CDR3 nucleotides read TGTGCCAGCAGCTTGTGGGGGAACGGCAAAGAGACCCAGTACTTC.

This clonotype has only a few counts. The chain recombines TRBV4-1 with TRBJ2-7; perhaps TRBD1 as D (5 bases). Germline CDR1 is MGHRA and CDR2 is YSYEKL. The germline V and J ends were trimmed by 1 base and 6 bases, with 7 bases remaining between them. CDR3 length: 12 residues. The CDR3 region is CASSQGTREQYF. DNA of the CDR3: TGCGCCAGCAGCCAAGGGACACGCGAGCAGTACTTC.

This chain links TRBV12-3 or TRBV12-4 with TRBJ1-1; D gene ambiguous. Between the trimmed V and J ends, which lost 6 bases and 4 bases, there was a span of 15 bases. The CDR3 runs to 14 residues. Here the CDR3 reads CASSQGLWGTEAFF. CDR3 DNA: TGTGCCAGCAGCCAAGGTCTCTGGGGCACTGAAGCTTTCTTT.